This TCR beta chain was found in a study of a mutant IDH1 vaccine in newly diagnosed glioma. Trimming stripped 6 bases from V and 12 bases from J, with 12 bases between. Germline CDR1 reads SEHNR; CDR2 reads FQNEAQ (reference sequence). The CDR3 consists of 11 residues. Concerning this clone: Its antigen is unidentified.

Time point reported: week 35, safety follow-up. With topical imiquimod, each dose of the vaccine consisted of 300 ug of mutant IDH1 20-mer peptide. Clones were read by immunoSEQ multiplex PCR, and TCRdb kept only the in-frame ones, dropping some. The sample yields 50,000 to 70,000 clones, roughly four fifths seen once. Specimen: PBMCs, collected from a glioma patient whose treatment included an IDH1 peptide vaccine. The genes are TRBV7-9 and TRBJ2-1; D is possibly TRBD1 (6 bases). The TCR originated in a man aged 50-59 years with glioma. The CDR3 coding sequence is TGTGCCAGCAGTTCACAGGGTGGGCAGTTCTTC. This translates into CASSSQGGQFF.